The clone carrying this TCR beta chain was counted at least ten times. Its antigen is unidentified. The data belong to a study of T-cell reconstitution after alpha-beta-depleted transplantation in children. General study results and limits: Newly made T cells mostly supplied T-cell counts and diversity one year after transplant. For some patients, TCRbeta diversity was high at day 60 because of recipient T cells and thymic progenitors that survived. After transplant, at about two months, alpha-beta T cells were reportedly derived from several hundred expanded graft clones.

As it was prepared, the TCRbeta library received unique molecular identifiers. TCRdb itself ran the PCR reads through MiXCR, one entry per CDR3 protein. The table has 400,000 to 550,000 distinct CDR3 sequences, about 10% seen once; the top ten hold just over 2%. The CDR3 is 15 residues long. The V gene's germline CDR1 is SGDLS and CDR2 YYNGEE. The V end was cut by 0 bases, the J end by 4 bases, with 10 bases between. This material consisted of PBMCs, taken before TCRalphabeta/CD19-depleted stem cell transplant. J is TRBJ2-2 and V is TRBV9, with D unresolved. This TCR was recovered from a child aged 2 to 10 with inherited bone marrow failure, due to receive a stem cell transplant. The chain's CDR3 is CASSVGGGSTGELFF. CDR3 in DNA: TGTGCCAGCAGCGTAGGCGGTGGGTCCACCGGGGAGCTGTTTTTT.